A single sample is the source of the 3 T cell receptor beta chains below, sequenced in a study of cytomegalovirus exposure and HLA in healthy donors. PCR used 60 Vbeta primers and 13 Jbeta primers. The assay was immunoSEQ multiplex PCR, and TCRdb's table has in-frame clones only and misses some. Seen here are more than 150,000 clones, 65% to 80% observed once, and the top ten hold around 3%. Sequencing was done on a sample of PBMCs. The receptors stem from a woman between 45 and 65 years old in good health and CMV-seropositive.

CDR3 residues: CASSPSDFDRGWWETQYF. The CDR3, as DNA: TGTGCCAGCAGTCCTAGCGATTTTGACAGGGGATGGTGGGAGACCCAGTACTTC. The V call is TRBV27, the J call TRBJ2-5; 8 positions match TRBD1. In germline, CDR1 is MNHEY, CDR2 SMNVEV (reference sequence). J was trimmed by 5 bases and V by 5 bases; bases with no gene match: 19. This CDR3 is 18 amino acids long.

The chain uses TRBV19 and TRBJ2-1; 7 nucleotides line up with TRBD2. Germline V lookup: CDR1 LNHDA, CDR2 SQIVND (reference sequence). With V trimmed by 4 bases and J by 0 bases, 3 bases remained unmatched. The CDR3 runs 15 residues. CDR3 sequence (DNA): TGTGCCAGTAGTAGGCCTAGCGGCTCCTACAATGAGCAGTTCTTC. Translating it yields CASSRPSGSYNEQFF.

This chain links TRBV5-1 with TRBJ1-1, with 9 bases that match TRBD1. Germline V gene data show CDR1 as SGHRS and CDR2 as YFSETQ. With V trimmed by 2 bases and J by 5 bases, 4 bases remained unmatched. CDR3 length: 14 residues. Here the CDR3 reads CASSFTDRGTEAFF. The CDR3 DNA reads TGCGCCAGCAGCTTCACGGACAGGGGAACTGAAGCTTTCTTT.